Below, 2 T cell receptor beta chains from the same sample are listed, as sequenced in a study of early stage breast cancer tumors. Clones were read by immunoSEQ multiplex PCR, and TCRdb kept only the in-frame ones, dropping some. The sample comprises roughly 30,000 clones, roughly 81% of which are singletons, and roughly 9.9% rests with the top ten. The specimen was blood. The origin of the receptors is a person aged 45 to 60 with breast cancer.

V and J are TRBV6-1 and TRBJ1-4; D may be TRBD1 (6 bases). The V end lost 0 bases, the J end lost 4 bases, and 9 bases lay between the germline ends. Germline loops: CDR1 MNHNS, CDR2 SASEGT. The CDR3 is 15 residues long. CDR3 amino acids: CASSEAPGVNEKLFF. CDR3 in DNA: TGTGCCAGCAGTGAAGCCCCAGGGGTTAATGAAAAACTGTTTTTT.

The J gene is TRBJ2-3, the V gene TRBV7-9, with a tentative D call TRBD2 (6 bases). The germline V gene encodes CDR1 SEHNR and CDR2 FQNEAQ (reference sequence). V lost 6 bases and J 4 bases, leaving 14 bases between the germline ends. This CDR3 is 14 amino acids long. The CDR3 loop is CASRPGRGADTQYF. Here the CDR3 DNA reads TGTGCCAGCAGACCCGGGAGAGGTGCAGATACGCAGTATTTT.